These 28 T cell receptor beta chains were all obtained from the same sample, sequenced in a study of control samples from healthy donors and cancer patients. Using immunoSEQ multiplex PCR, the repertoire was profiled, and TCRdb retains in-frame clones only, with some absent. Of 60,000 to 75,000 clones in the sample, over 75% were seen once. The sequenced sample consisted of blood. The receptors were sampled from a man aged 50 to 60 in good health.

The CDR3 protein is CASSPRQKDTEAFF. CDR3 DNA: TGTGCCAGCAGCCCGAGACAGAAAGACACTGAAGCTTTCTTT. The chain couples TRBV9 to TRBJ1-1; D is possibly TRBD1 (5 bases). Germline CDR1 and CDR2: SGDLS and YYNGEE. The CDR3 has 14 amino acids. With 4 bases removed from V and 3 bases from J, the gap between germline ends came to 13 bases.

This chain uses TRBV10-3 with TRBJ2-5; possibly TRBD2 for D (6 bases). V was shortened by 2 bases and J by 3 bases, with 10 bases between the two germline ends. The V gene's germline CDR1 is ENHRY and CDR2 SYGVKD. The CDR3 length is 14 residues. CDR3 protein: CAISEGGAEETQYF. The CDR3, as DNA: TGTGCCATCAGTGAGGGCGGGGCAGAAGAGACCCAGTACTTC.

This clone was seen just once. The genes are TRBV10-3 and TRBJ1-3; no firm D call. The CDR3 is 11 amino acids. Germline V gene sequence: CDR1 ENHRY, CDR2 SYGVKD. V dropped 10 bases and J dropped 4 bases, with 8 bases sitting between them. The CDR3: CATAEGNTIYF. The CDR3 coding sequence is TGTGCCACAGCGGAGGGAAACACCATATATTTT.

V usage is TRBV7-3 and J usage is TRBJ2-1; D is unclear. Germline V CDR1 and CDR2: SGHTA, FQGTGA. There are 14 residues in the CDR3. Trimming took off 2 bases at V and 5 bases at J, with 10 bases between the two ends. CDR3 coding DNA: TGTGCCAGCAGCTTACGATGGGGAAACAATGAGCAGTTCTTC. This encodes CASSLRWGNNEQFF. The whole variable domain, remainder taken from reference TRBV7-3 and TRBJ2-1, is GAGVSQTPSNKVTEKGKYVELRCDPISGHTALYWYRQSLGQGPEFLIYFQGTGAADDSGLPNDRFFAVRPEGSVSTLKIQRTERGDSAVYLCASSLRWGNNEQFFGPGTRLTVL.

J is TRBJ2-1 and V is TRBV4-3, with D tentatively TRBD1 or TRBD2 (5 bases each). Trimming removed 1 base from V and 9 bases from J, with 10 bases in between. The CDR3 is 13 amino acids. CDR1 and CDR2 (germline): LGHNA, YSLEER. The DNA for the CDR3 is TGCGCCAGCAGCCAAGTACGGGGCACTGAGCAGTTCTTC. Its protein product is CASSQVRGTEQFF.

The CDR3 sequence is CASRGQGPSNQPQHF. The CDR3 coding sequence is TGTGCCAGCAGGGGACAGGGGCCGAGCAATCAGCCCCAGCATTTT. The J gene is TRBJ1-5, the V gene TRBV6-6; 10 bases fit TRBD1. The length of the CDR3 is 15 residues. The germline V gene encodes CDR1 MNHNY and CDR2 SVGAGI (reference sequence). The V gene end was trimmed by 6 bases and the J gene end by 1 base; junction bases not matched to a gene: 3.

J is TRBJ2-2 and V is TRBV4-3; 8 positions agree with TRBD2. Germline CDR1 reads LGHNA; CDR2 reads YSLEER. This CDR3 has 15 residues. V shed 1 base and J 5 bases; nucleotides not matched to a gene: 3. The CDR3 sequence: CASSQAQRGTGELFF. CDR3 sequence (DNA): TGCGCCAGCAGCCAAGCCCAGCGGGGGACCGGGGAGCTGTTTTTT.

The chain joins TRBV9 to TRBJ2-2; 12 nucleotides line up with TRBD2. Germline CDR1 reads SGDLS; CDR2 reads YYNGEE. Trimming at V came to 1 base and at J to 4 bases, leaving 5 bases not matched to a gene. The CDR3 sequence is 17 residues long. CDR3 region: CASSVLAGGPRTGELFF. For the CDR3, the DNA is TGTGCCAGCAGCGTACTAGCGGGGGGGCCTCGCACCGGGGAGCTGTTTTTT.

This clone was picked up many times. This chain connects TRBV5-1 to TRBJ2-2; tentative D call: TRBD1 (6 bases). Germline V gene data show CDR1 as SGHRS and CDR2 as YFSETQ. V shed 3 bases and J shed 8 bases, with 26 bases lying between them. This CDR3 region has 18 residues. The CDR3 DNA follows: TGCGCCAGCAGCTCGCTCGGGAACAGGGCTTTAGGCTCGGGGGAGCTGTTTTTT. Amino acids: CASSSLGNRALGSGELFF.

The gene calls are TRBV19 and TRBJ1-1, with D unclear. Germline lookup yields CDR1 LNHDA and CDR2 SQIVND (reference sequence). V lost 6 bases and J 1 base, leaving 9 bases between the germline ends. The CDR3 runs 13 residues. CDR3 residues: CASSRKGNTEAFF. CDR3 coding DNA: TGTGCCAGTAGCAGGAAGGGGAACACTGAAGCTTTCTTT.

Here the CDR3 DNA reads TGCAGCGTTAGCCCCACAGGGGTGGGTGAAAAACTGTTTTTT. Encoded protein: CSVSPTGVGEKLFF. The rearrangement joins TRBV29-1 to TRBJ1-4, with 7 positions matching TRBD1. Germline assignment: CDR1 SQVTM and CDR2 ANQGSEA. The ends lost 5 bases at V and 7 bases at J; junction bases unmatched: 10. The CDR3 covers 14 residues.

This chain joins TRBV5-1 and TRBJ2-5; no definite D call. V dropped 6 bases and J dropped 5 bases, with 14 bases sitting between them. Germline CDR1 is SGHRS and CDR2 is YFSETQ. The CDR3 covers 13 residues. Here the CDR3 DNA reads TGCGCCAGCATCGACACAGCCCGGGAGACCCAGTACTTC. Encoded protein: CASIDTARETQYF.

V usage is TRBV4-1 and J usage is TRBJ1-1; no definite D call. V lost 4 bases, J lost 1 base, and 10 bases lay in between. The germline gives CDR1 MGHRA, CDR2 YSYEKL. The CDR3 has 14 residues. The CDR3 DNA reads TGCGCCAGCAGCCGGAGGATGGGGAACACTGAAGCTTTCTTT. This gives the protein CASSRRMGNTEAFF.

This chain links TRBV6-5 with TRBJ1-1; a possible D gene is TRBD1 (6 bases). The CDR3 runs to 15 residues. Germline CDR1 MNHEY, CDR2 SVGAGI. Between the trimmed V and J ends, which lost 1 base and 3 bases, there was a span of 12 bases. CDR3 in DNA: TGTGCCAGCAGTTACTTCCCAGGGGCTTACACTGAAGCTTTCTTT. As protein: CASSYFPGAYTEAFF.

This chain uses TRBV11-2 with TRBJ2-4; D uncertain. Germline V gene lookup returns CDR1 SGHAT and CDR2 FQNNGV. The CDR3 contains 15 residues. V gave up 3 bases and J gave up 1 base, with 10 bases separating them. In DNA form, the CDR3 reads TGTGCCAGCAGCTTGACCATGGGGGCCAAAAACATTCAGTACTTC. Amino acid sequence: CASSLTMGAKNIQYF.

The chain joins TRBV27 to TRBJ2-3; the match to TRBD1 covers 7 bases. Germline lookup yields CDR1 MNHEY and CDR2 SMNVEV (reference sequence). The CDR3 totals 19 residues. V dropped 4 bases and J dropped 0; count of bases not matched to a gene: 16. CDR3 protein: CASSSIWGQIISSTDTQYF. The CDR3 region has the DNA TGTGCCAGCAGTTCTATATGGGGACAGATAATTTCTAGCACAGATACGCAGTATTTT.

The DNA of the CDR3 is TGCGCCAGCAGCCCACCGGGACGGTTGAACACTGAAGCTTTCTTT. The encoded protein is CASSPPGRLNTEAFF. The chain couples TRBV4-3 to TRBJ1-1, with a possible D match to TRBD1 (5 bases). V lost 4 bases and J lost 0, with 12 bases in between. Germline V CDR1 and CDR2: LGHNA, YSLEER. The CDR3 is 15 amino acids.

J is TRBJ1-1 and V is TRBV2, with a tentative D call TRBD1 (6 bases). V was cut by 8 bases and J by 5 bases, with 33 bases left in between. The CDR3 totals 19 residues. Germline V gene lookup returns CDR1 SNHLY and CDR2 FYNNEI. This CDR3 is CASAERRGGGSGDWTEAFF. The CDR3 DNA reads as TGTGCCAGCGCTGAAAGGCGAGGAGGGGGGTCAGGTGATTGGACTGAAGCTTTCTTT.

The J gene is TRBJ1-1, the V gene TRBV10-3; no clear D. The CDR3 runs to 14 residues. The V end was cut by 9 bases, the J end by 1 base, with 15 bases between. The germline gives CDR1 ENHRY, CDR2 SYGVKD. CDR3 amino acids: CAIRPGWGNTEAFF. The CDR3 DNA reads as TGTGCCATTAGGCCCGGGTGGGGGAACACTGAAGCTTTCTTT.

This clone was counted a single time. V and J are TRBV6-6 and TRBJ2-3, with TRBD2 matching over 8 bases. The CDR3 is made up of 15 amino acids. CDR1 is MNHNY and CDR2 is SVGAGI in the germline V gene (reference sequence). The ends lost 2 bases at V and 2 bases at J; junction bases unmatched: 3. CDR3 bases: TGTGCCAGCAGTTACACTAGCGGAACCACAGATACGCAGTATTTT. Translated, it gives CASSYTSGTTDTQYF.

The J gene is TRBJ2-7, the V gene TRBV11-3; D may correspond to TRBD1 or TRBD2 (5 bases each). V was clipped by 5 bases and J by 6 bases, with 17 bases between them. In germline, CDR1 is SGHNT, CDR2 YENEEA. The CDR3 runs to 14 residues. The CDR3 loop is CASSLIGTDAEQYF. The DNA of the CDR3 is TGTGCCAGCAGCCTGATCGGGACGGACGCCGAGCAGTACTTC. Variable domain in full (rest from reference TRBV11-3 and TRBJ2-7): EAGVVQSPRYKIIEKKQPVAFWCNPISGHNTLYWYLQNLGQGPELLIRYENEEAVDDSQLPKDRFSAERLKGVDSTLKIQPAELGDSAVYLCASSLIGTDAEQYFGPGTRLTVT.

This rearrangement joins TRBV7-8 to TRBJ2-1; tentatively, D is TRBD1 or TRBD2 (5 bases each). Trimming stripped 5 bases from V and 15 bases from J, with 26 bases between. Looked up from germline, CDR1 is SGHVS and CDR2 is FQNEAQ. This CDR3 spans 15 amino acids. In DNA, the CDR3 is TGTGCCAGCAGCCCGGAAGGAATTATCAGTAAGGGGAGGTTCTTC. Its translation: CASSPEGIISKGRFF.

This clone is a singleton in its sample. J is TRBJ2-4 and V is TRBV19, with 8 positions matching TRBD2. The CDR3 is 14 residues long. The germline CDR1 and CDR2 sequences are LNHDA and SQIVND (reference sequence). Unmatched junction bases numbered 4, after V lost 3 bases and J lost 6 bases. CDR3 sequence: CASSISSGANIQYF. The CDR3 DNA is TGTGCCAGTAGTATTAGTAGCGGGGCAAACATTCAGTACTTC.

The chain joins TRBV5-6 to TRBJ2-7, with 12 bases aligning to TRBD2. From germline, CDR1 is SGHDT and CDR2 YYEEEE. The V and J ends lost 6 bases and 7 bases, in that order; junction bases with no gene match: 11. CDR3 size: 15 residues. CDR3 nucleotides: TGTGCCAGCAATGGACTAGCGGGGCCCCCGAAAGAGCAGTACTTC. Residues: CASNGLAGPPKEQYF. Full variable domain (outside the CDR3, taken from reference TRBV5-6 and TRBJ2-7): DAGVTQSPTHLIKTRGQQVTLRCSPKSGHDTVSWYQQALGQGPQFIFQYYEEEERQRGNFPDRFSGHQFPNYSSELNVNALLLGDSALYLCASNGLAGPPKEQYFGPGTRLTVT.

The chain is built from TRBV5-4 and TRBJ2-3; D is unclear. The CDR3 totals 14 residues. Germline CDR1 SGHNT, CDR2 YYREEE (reference sequence). Between the trimmed V and J ends, which lost 3 bases and 2 bases, there was a span of 10 bases. The CDR3 protein is CASSSRAITDTQYF. DNA of the CDR3: TGTGCCAGCAGCTCTCGGGCCATCACAGATACGCAGTATTTT.

This chain links TRBV24-1 with TRBJ1-2, with D possibly matching TRBD1 (6 bases). The germline gives CDR1 KGHDR, CDR2 SFDVKD. V was pared by 2 bases and J by 3 bases, with 9 bases between. This CDR3 comprises 14 residues. As DNA, the CDR3 is TGTGCCACCAGTGATTGGACAGAGGACTATGGCTACACCTTC. Translation: CATSDWTEDYGYTF.

The CDR3 DNA reads as TGTGCCAGCAGCCATCCCCTGGGGCTAGCGGGGGGCTACGAGCAGTACTTC. Amino acid sequence: CASSHPLGLAGGYEQYF. The V gene is TRBV3-1 (or the pseudogene TRBV3-2), the J gene TRBJ2-7; 11 nucleotides match TRBD2. CDR3 size: 17 residues. Per germline, CDR1 LGHDT and CDR2 YNNKEL (reference sequence). V shed 3 bases and J 3 bases; nucleotides not matched to a gene: 10.

The rearrangement uses TRBV5-6 and TRBJ2-2; D is undetermined. The germline V gene has CDR1 SGHDT and CDR2 YYEEEE. The CDR3 is 14 residues long. Trimming removed 0 bases at V and 0 bases at J, with 3 bases between. This chain's CDR3 is CASSLGANTGELFF. The CDR3, as DNA: TGTGCCAGCAGCTTGGGGGCGAACACCGGGGAGCTGTTTTTT.